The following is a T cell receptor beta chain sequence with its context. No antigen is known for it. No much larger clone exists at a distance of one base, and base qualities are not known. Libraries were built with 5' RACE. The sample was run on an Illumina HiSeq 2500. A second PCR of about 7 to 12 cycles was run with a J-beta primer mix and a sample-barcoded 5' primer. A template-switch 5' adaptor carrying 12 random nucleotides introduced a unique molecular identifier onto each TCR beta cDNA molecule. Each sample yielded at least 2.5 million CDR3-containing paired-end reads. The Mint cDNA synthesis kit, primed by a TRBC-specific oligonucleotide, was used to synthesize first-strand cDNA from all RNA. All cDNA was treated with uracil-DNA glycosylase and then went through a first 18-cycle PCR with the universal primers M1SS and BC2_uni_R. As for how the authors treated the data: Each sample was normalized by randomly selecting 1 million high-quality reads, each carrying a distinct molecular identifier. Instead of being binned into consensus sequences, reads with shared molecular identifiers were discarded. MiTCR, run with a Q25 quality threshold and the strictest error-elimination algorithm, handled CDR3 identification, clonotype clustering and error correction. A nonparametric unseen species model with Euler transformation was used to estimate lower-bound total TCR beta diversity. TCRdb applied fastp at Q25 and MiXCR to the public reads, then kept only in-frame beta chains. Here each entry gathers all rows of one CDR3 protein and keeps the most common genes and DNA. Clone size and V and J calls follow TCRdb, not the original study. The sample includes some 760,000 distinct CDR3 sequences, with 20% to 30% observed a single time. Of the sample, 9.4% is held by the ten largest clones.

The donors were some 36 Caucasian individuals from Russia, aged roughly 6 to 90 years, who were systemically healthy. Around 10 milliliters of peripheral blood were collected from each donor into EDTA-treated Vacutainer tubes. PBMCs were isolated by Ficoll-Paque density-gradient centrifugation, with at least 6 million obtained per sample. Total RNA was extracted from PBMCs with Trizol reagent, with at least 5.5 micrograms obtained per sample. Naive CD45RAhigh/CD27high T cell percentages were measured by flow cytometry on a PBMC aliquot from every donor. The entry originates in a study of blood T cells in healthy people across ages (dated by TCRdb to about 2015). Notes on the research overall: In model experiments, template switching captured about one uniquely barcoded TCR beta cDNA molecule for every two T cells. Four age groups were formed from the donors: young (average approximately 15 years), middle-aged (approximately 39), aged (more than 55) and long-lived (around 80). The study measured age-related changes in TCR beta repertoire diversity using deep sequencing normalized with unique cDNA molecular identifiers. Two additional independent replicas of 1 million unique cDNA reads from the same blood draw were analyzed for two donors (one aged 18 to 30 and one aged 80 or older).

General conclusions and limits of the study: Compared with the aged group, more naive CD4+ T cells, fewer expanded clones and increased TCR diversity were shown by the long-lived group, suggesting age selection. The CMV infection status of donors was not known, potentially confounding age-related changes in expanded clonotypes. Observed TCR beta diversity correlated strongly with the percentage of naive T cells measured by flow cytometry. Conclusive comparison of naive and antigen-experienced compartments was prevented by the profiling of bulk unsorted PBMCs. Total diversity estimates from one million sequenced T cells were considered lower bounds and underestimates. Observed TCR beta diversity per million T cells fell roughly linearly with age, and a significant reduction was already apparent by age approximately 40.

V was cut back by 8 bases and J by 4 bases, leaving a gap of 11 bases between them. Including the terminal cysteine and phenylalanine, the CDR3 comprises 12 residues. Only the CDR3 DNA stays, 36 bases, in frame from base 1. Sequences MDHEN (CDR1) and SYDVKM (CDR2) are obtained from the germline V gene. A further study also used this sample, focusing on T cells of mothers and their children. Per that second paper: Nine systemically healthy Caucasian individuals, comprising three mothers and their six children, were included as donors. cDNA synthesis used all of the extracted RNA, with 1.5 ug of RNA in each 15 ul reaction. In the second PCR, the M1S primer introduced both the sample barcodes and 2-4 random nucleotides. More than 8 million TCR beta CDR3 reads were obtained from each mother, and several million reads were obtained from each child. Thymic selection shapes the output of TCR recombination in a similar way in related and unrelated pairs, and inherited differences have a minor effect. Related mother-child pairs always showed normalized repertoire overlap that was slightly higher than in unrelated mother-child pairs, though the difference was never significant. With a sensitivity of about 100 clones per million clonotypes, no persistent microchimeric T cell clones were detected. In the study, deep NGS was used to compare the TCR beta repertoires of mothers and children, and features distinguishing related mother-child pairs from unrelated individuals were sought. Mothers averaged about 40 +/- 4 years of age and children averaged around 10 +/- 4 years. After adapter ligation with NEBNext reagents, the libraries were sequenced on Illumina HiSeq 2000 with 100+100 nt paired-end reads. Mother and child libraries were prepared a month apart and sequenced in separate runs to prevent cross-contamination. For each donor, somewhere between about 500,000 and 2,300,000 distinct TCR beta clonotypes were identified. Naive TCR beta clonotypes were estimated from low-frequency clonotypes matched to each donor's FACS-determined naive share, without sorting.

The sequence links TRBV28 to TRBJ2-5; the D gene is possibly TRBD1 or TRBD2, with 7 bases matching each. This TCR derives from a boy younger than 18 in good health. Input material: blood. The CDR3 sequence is CASVRGGETQYF. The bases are TGTGCCAGCGTCAGGGGGGGAGAGACCCAGTACTTC. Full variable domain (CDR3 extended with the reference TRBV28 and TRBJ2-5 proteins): DVKVTQSSRYLVKRTGEKVFLECVQDMDHENMFWYRQDPGLGLRLIYFSYDVKMKEKGDIPEGYSVSREKKERFSLILESASTNQTSMYLCASVRGGETQYFGPGTRLLVL.